The 14 T cell receptor beta chains below come from one sample, sequenced in a study of early T cells in non-severe SARS-CoV-2 infection. MiXCR, run by TCRdb on the 5' RACE reads, gives a single entry per CDR3 protein. The sample has around 39,000 distinct CDR3 sequences, around 8% seen once; the top ten hold roughly an eighth. The sequencing used whole blood, collected at baseline. These receptor sequences come from an adult who was a healthcare worker with PCR-confirmed SARS-CoV-2 infection or an uninfected control (not recorded which).

The sample holds many counts of this clonotype. This rearrangement joins TRBV20-1 to TRBJ2-3; the D gene is possibly TRBD1 (5 bases). The ends were cut back, 4 bases at V and 8 bases at J, with 13 bases in the middle. Per the germline V gene, CDR1 is DFQATT and CDR2 is SNEGSKA (reference sequence). The CDR3 length is 12 residues. CDR3 in amino acids: CSATPADSTQYF. CDR3 nucleotide sequence: TGCAGTGCTACCCCCGCCGACAGTACGCAGTATTTT.

The chain is built from TRBV28 and TRBJ1-2, with a weak D call TRBD1 (5 bases). CDR1 MDHEN and CDR2 SYDVKM come from the germline V gene. This CDR3 contains 14 residues. V was cut by 6 bases and J by 1 base, with 12 bases left in between. Here the CDR3 reads CASRRRQLNYGYTF. Here the CDR3 DNA reads TGTGCCAGCAGAAGAAGACAGCTTAACTATGGCTACACCTTC.

This clonotype was seen ten or more times. This chain links TRBV29-1 with TRBJ2-7; TRBD1 matches at 7 bases. V shed 6 bases and J 5 bases; nucleotides not matched to a gene: 10. Germline lookup yields CDR1 SQVTM and CDR2 ANQGSEA. The CDR3 runs to 13 residues. The CDR3 loop reads CSVRQGFNHEQYF. CDR3 in DNA: TGCAGCGTACGACAGGGATTCAACCACGAGCAGTACTTC.

This chain joins TRBV3-1 and TRBJ1-4, with 7 bases aligning to TRBD1. The CDR3 loop spans 14 amino acids. With V trimmed by 2 bases and J by 8 bases, 5 bases remained unmatched. CDR1 and CDR2 (germline): LGHDT, YNNKEL (reference sequence). The CDR3 here is CASSQRQGNEKLFF. The CDR3, as DNA: TGTGCCAGCAGCCAAAGACAGGGAAACGAAAAACTGTTTTTT.

This clonotype was seen at least ten times. This chain joins TRBV6-5 and TRBJ1-5, with TRBD1 identical over 9 bases. Germline V gene lookup returns CDR1 MNHEY and CDR2 SVGAGI. Losses at the gene ends were 3 bases for V and 1 base for J; bases not matched to a gene: 13. This CDR3 region has 19 residues. CDR3 residues: CASSYLPGQGRESNQPQHF. For the CDR3, the DNA is TGTGCCAGCAGTTATCTCCCGGGACAGGGAAGAGAAAGCAATCAGCCCCAGCATTTT.

This clonotype showed up many times. J is TRBJ2-1 and V is TRBV15, with 9 bases identical to TRBD1. V shed 0 bases, J shed 6 bases, and the junction held 6 bases outside the gene matches. The CDR3 extends over 16 amino acids. The germline CDR1 and CDR2 sequences are LNHNV and YYDKDF (reference sequence). The CDR3 DNA is TGTGCCACCAGCAGAGATCCGGGACAGGGCTCCAATGAGCAGTTCTTC. Translated, it gives CATSRDPGQGSNEQFF.

This clonotype has more than one count but fewer than ten. This chain connects TRBV7-9 to TRBJ1-2; D may be TRBD1 (5 bases). The CDR3 runs to 12 residues. V lost 3 bases to trimming and J lost 3 bases, with 5 bases between them. Germline CDR1 reads SEHNR; CDR2 reads FQNEAQ (reference sequence). CDR3 in DNA: TGTGCCAGCAGCTTGGGGGACTATGGCTACACCTTC. It codes for CASSLGDYGYTF.

This clonotype came up a few times. The chain has TRBV4-1 and TRBJ2-7; no reliable D call. The CDR3 covers 14 residues. Germline CDR1 MGHRA, CDR2 YSYEKL. V was clipped by 4 bases and J by 6 bases, with 16 bases between them. CDR3 in DNA: TGCGCCAGCAGCCCCAATACCCTCGGAAGCGAGCAGTACTTC. This sequence encodes CASSPNTLGSEQYF.

V is TRBV7-9 and J is TRBJ2-2; no clear D gene. Germline V lookup: CDR1 SEHNR, CDR2 FQNEAQ (reference sequence). With 4 bases removed from V and 3 bases from J, the gap between germline ends came to 18 bases. This CDR3 is built from 17 residues. The CDR3 DNA follows: TGTGCCAGCAGCTCGATGACTTTGGGGTCTTACACCGGGGAGCTGTTTTTT. It translates to CASSSMTLGSYTGELFF.

This clonotype was seen repeatedly, ten times or more. The chain uses TRBV3-1 and TRBJ2-2; no firm D call. CDR1 is LGHDT, CDR2 YNNKEL, per germline (reference sequence). The CDR3 extends over 13 amino acids. V was trimmed by 5 bases and J by 4 bases, leaving 8 bases between them. The CDR3 reads CASSLTITGELFF. The CDR3 DNA reads as TGTGCCAGCAGCTTAACAATCACCGGGGAGCTGTTTTTT.

This clonotype was detected ten times or more. The gene calls are TRBV28 and TRBJ2-7; D may be TRBD2 (6 bases). The germline CDR1 and CDR2 sequences are MDHEN and SYDVKM. This CDR3 spans 15 amino acids. Trimming removed 6 bases from V and 7 bases from J, with 22 bases in between. The CDR3 region has the DNA TGTGCCAGCAGACCCACGGGCGCGGGGCCGGGAGAGCAGTACTTC. Its translation: CASRPTGAGPGEQYF.

This clonotype was seen ten or more times. The V and J genes are TRBV20-1 and TRBJ2-2; D is perhaps TRBD2 (5 bases). V gave up 6 bases and J gave up 2 bases, with 10 bases separating them. The CDR3 has 13 residues. Germline V gene lookup returns CDR1 DFQATT and CDR2 SNEGSKA (reference sequence). The CDR3 loop is CSARRSNTGELFF. The CDR3 nucleotides read TGCAGTGCGAGGAGGAGCAACACCGGGGAGCTGTTTTTT.

V and J are TRBV9 and TRBJ2-5; 8 nucleotides match TRBD2. CDR1 and CDR2 (germline): SGDLS, YYNGEE. The CDR3 loop spans 15 amino acids. The ends lost 5 bases at V and 5 bases at J; junction bases unmatched: 11. The CDR3 here is CASSSSGTRGETQYF. CDR3 nucleotides: TGTGCCAGCAGTAGTAGCGGGACTAGAGGGGAGACCCAGTACTTC.

There are a few counts of this clonotype. The chain couples TRBV3-1 to TRBJ1-3, with D possibly matching TRBD1 (5 bases). CDR1 and CDR2 (germline): LGHDT, YNNKEL (reference sequence). Deletions cut 0 bases from V and 4 bases from J, with 10 bases between. The CDR3 runs to 15 residues. As DNA, the CDR3 is TGTGCCAGCAGCCAAGAGGGGGTGAGAGGAAACACCATATATTTT. It is translated as CASSQEGVRGNTIYF.